The 21 T cell receptor beta chains given below trace back to one sample, sequenced in a study of T-cell reconstitution after alpha-beta-depleted transplantation in children. The TCRbeta library incorporated unique molecular identifiers. MiXCR, applied by TCRdb to the PCR reads, yields one record per CDR3 protein. The repertoire has 450,000 to 700,000 distinct CDR3 sequences, roughly 27% of them found once; the top ten carry around a third. Source: PBMCs, taken before TCRalphabeta/CD19-depleted stem cell transplant. The receptors come from a boy under two years old with Wiskott-Aldrich syndrome, due to receive a stem cell transplant.

V gene TRBV20-1 combines with J gene TRBJ2-7; D call uncertain. V gave up 3 bases and J gave up 7 bases, with 10 bases separating them. Germline CDR1 and CDR2: DFQATT and SNEGSKA (reference sequence). The CDR3 sequence is 11 residues long. The chain's CDR3 is CSARVRAEQYF. The DNA of the CDR3 is TGCAGTGCTAGGGTTAGAGCGGAGCAGTACTTC.

V usage is TRBV5-1 and J usage is TRBJ2-5; D perhaps matches TRBD2 (5 bases). The CDR3 covers 15 residues. Germline V gives CDR1 SGHRS, CDR2 YFSETQ. Trimming cost V 0 bases and J 5 bases, with 14 bases left between them. The CDR3 spells CASSLGTAMGETQYF. The CDR3, as DNA: TGCGCCAGCAGCTTGGGGACTGCCATGGGGGAGACCCAGTACTTC.

The chain joins TRBV12-5 to TRBJ2-2, with 10 bases identical to TRBD1. In germline, CDR1 is LGHNT, CDR2 FRNRAP. This CDR3 region has 16 residues. The V segment lost 5 bases and the J segment 1 base; nucleotides outside the gene matches: 4. The CDR3 coding sequence is TGTGCTAGTGGTACGACAGGGGGCCGGAACACCGGGGAGCTGTTTTTT. Translating it yields CASGTTGGRNTGELFF.

The rearrangement uses TRBV7-2 and TRBJ2-7; the match to TRBD2 covers 10 bases. CDR1 is SGHTA, CDR2 FQGNSA, per germline. The CDR3 consists of 15 residues. The ends lost 2 bases at V and 5 bases at J; junction bases unmatched: 6. The CDR3 loop is CASSLRSGRADEQYF. As DNA, the CDR3 is TGTGCCAGCAGCTTAAGGAGCGGGAGGGCTGACGAGCAGTACTTC.

The CDR3 region has the DNA TGCAGTGCCCTGACACTAAAACCGGGGACTAGCGACTACAATGAGCAGTTCTTC. It is translated as CSALTLKPGTSDYNEQFF. The chain has TRBV20-1 and TRBJ2-1, with 10 nucleotides matching TRBD2. This CDR3 has 18 residues. J gave up 3 bases and V 6 bases, and 17 bases lay outside the gene matches. CDR1 is DFQATT and CDR2 is SNEGSKA in the germline V gene (reference sequence).

This clonotype turned up a few times. The V and J genes are TRBV12-5 and TRBJ1-1, with unresolved D. This CDR3 comprises 15 residues. CDR1 is LGHNT, CDR2 FRNRAP, per germline. V was clipped by 5 bases and J by 1 base, with 14 bases between them. The CDR3 sequence: CASGPLQEWNTEAFF. CDR3 nucleotide sequence: TGTGCTAGTGGTCCCCTGCAGGAGTGGAACACTGAAGCTTTCTTT.

This clonotype was seen only a few times. The chain is built from TRBV11-2 and TRBJ2-5, with TRBD2 identical over 13 bases. Germline V CDR1 and CDR2: SGHAT, FQNNGV. The CDR3 runs 16 residues. Unmatched junction bases numbered 3, after V lost 4 bases and J lost 1 base. CDR3: CASSSRLAGGQETQYF. The CDR3, as DNA: TGTGCCAGCAGCTCACGACTAGCGGGAGGCCAAGAGACCCAGTACTTC.

The table lists this clonotype with a few counts. V usage is TRBV5-6 and J usage is TRBJ2-1, with a possible D match to TRBD1 (5 bases). This CDR3 region has 16 residues. From germline, CDR1 is SGHDT and CDR2 YYEEEE. V was trimmed by 1 base and J by 4 bases, leaving 15 bases between them. In DNA form, the CDR3 reads TGTGCCAGCAGCTTGAAGTGGCAGGGTCTATACAATGAGCAGTTCTTC. The encoded protein is CASSLKWQGLYNEQFF.

The chain recombines TRBV20-1 with TRBJ2-3; tentative D call: TRBD2 (5 bases). Germline V gives CDR1 DFQATT, CDR2 SNEGSKA (reference sequence). The CDR3 length is 13 residues. Trimming took 1 base from V and 5 from J, leaving 10 bases between them. CDR3 loop: CSARATSLDTQYF. The CDR3 bases are TGCAGTGCTAGAGCCACTAGTTTAGATACGCAGTATTTT.

The chain employs TRBV4-2 and TRBJ2-1; D is unclear. This CDR3 contains 12 residues. Germline V CDR1 and CDR2: LGHNA, YNFKEQ. V was shortened by 4 bases and J by 8 bases, with 9 bases between the two germline ends. This CDR3 reads CASSPWEYEQFF. The CDR3 nucleotides are TGTGCCAGCAGCCCCTGGGAATATGAGCAGTTCTTC.

This clonotype turned up a few times. The chain combines TRBV29-1 with TRBJ2-7, with D possibly being TRBD2 (5 bases). Trimming took off 7 bases at V and 4 bases at J, with 17 bases between the two ends. Germline values: CDR1 SQVTM, CDR2 ANQGSEA. CDR3 length: 13 residues. The CDR3: CSALRPGGYEQYF. Here the CDR3 DNA reads TGCAGCGCTCTCAGACCAGGCGGGTACGAGCAGTACTTC.

This clonotype was found a few times. V gene TRBV5-4 combines with J gene TRBJ2-1; TRBD2 matches at 9 bases. This CDR3 is 16 amino acids long. The junction had 12 bases not matched to a gene; V was cut back by 1 base and J by 10 bases. The germline V gene has CDR1 SGHNT and CDR2 YYREEE (reference sequence). The CDR3 spells CASSLSPWREGKEQFF. In DNA, the CDR3 is TGTGCCAGCAGCTTGAGCCCCTGGCGGGAGGGGAAAGAGCAGTTCTTC. Based on the CDR3 plus reference TRBV5-4 and TRBJ2-1, the full variable domain is ETGVTQSPTHLIKTRGQQVTLRCSSQSGHNTVSWYQQALGQGPQFIFQYYREEENGRGNFPPRFSGLQFPNYSSELNVNALELDDSALYLCASSLSPWREGKEQFFGPGTRLTVL.

The chain has TRBV5-1 and TRBJ2-5; tentatively, D is TRBD1 or TRBD2 (5 bases each). Deletions cut 2 bases from V and 3 bases from J, with 8 bases between. Germline V gives CDR1 SGHRS, CDR2 YFSETQ. The CDR3 has 13 amino acids. CDR3 region: CASSFLGEETQYF. The CDR3 nucleotides are TGCGCCAGCAGCTTTCTGGGGGAAGAGACCCAGTACTTC.

This rearrangement joins TRBV10-3 to TRBJ2-7; unclear D gene. CDR1 is ENHRY, CDR2 SYGVKD, per germline. The CDR3 covers 14 residues. V was clipped by 4 bases and J by 2 bases, with 12 bases between them. In nucleotides, the CDR3 is TGTGCCATCAGTGGCGGACGAAGTGCCTACGAGCAGTACTTC. Encoded protein: CAISGGRSAYEQYF.

The chain joins TRBV6-1 to TRBJ1-5; 8 bases line up with TRBD1. Germline assignment: CDR1 MNHNS and CDR2 SASEGT. Unmatched junction bases numbered 3, after V lost 7 bases and J lost 1 base. CDR3 length: 14 residues. The CDR3 region is CASNHRGSNQPQHF. The CDR3 nucleotides are TGTGCCAGCAATCACAGGGGGAGCAATCAGCCCCAGCATTTT.

V and J are TRBV27 and TRBJ2-1; 12 positions match TRBD2. Germline CDR1 MNHEY, CDR2 SMNVEV (reference sequence). This CDR3 is built from 18 residues. V gave up 0 bases and J gave up 4 bases; unmatched junction bases: 7. The CDR3 spells CASSLSRTSGTRYNEQFF. CDR3 nucleotide sequence: TGTGCCAGCAGTTTATCCCGGACTAGCGGGACCAGATACAATGAGCAGTTCTTC.

This clonotype was counted between two and nine times. The chain couples TRBV24-1 to TRBJ2-1, with D perhaps TRBD2 (5 bases). Trimming removed 4 bases from V and 8 bases from J, with 26 bases in between. CDR3 length: 18 residues. CDR1 is KGHDR and CDR2 is SFDVKD in the germline V gene. Here the CDR3 reads CATSDPQGLAVGADEQFF. The CDR3 nucleotides are TGTGCCACCAGTGACCCCCAAGGACTGGCGGTGGGAGCGGATGAGCAGTTCTTC.

This clonotype showed up just a few times. The chain has TRBV11-2 and TRBJ2-1; 8 bases match TRBD2. The germline CDR1 and CDR2 sequences are SGHAT and FQNNGV. The CDR3 extends over 20 amino acids. V was pared by 3 bases and J by 0 bases, with 16 bases of the junction left unmatched. This CDR3 is CASSFKPVSREAFSYNEQFF. The CDR3 coding sequence is TGTGCCAGCAGCTTTAAACCTGTTTCGCGGGAGGCATTCTCCTACAATGAGCAGTTCTTC.

This clonotype appeared a few times. The chain carries TRBV7-2 and TRBJ1-2; perhaps TRBD1 as D (6 bases). The germline V gene encodes CDR1 SGHTA and CDR2 FQGNSA. This CDR3 has 15 amino acids. V shed 1 base and J shed 0 bases, with 9 bases lying between them. The CDR3 protein is CASSLVGGSNYGYTF. The CDR3 bases are TGTGCCAGCAGCTTAGTAGGGGGATCTAACTATGGCTACACCTTC. The whole variable domain, remainder taken from reference TRBV7-2 and TRBJ1-2, is GAGVSQSPSNKVTEKGKDVELRCDPISGHTALYWYRQSLGQGLEFLIYFQGNSAPDKSGLPSDRFSAERTGGSVSTLTIQRTQQEDSAVYLCASSLVGGSNYGYTFGSGTRLTVV.

This chain connects TRBV28 to TRBJ2-5; a possible D gene is TRBD2 (5 bases). The length of the CDR3 is 14 residues. The germline V and J ends were trimmed by 7 bases and 6 bases, with 18 bases remaining between them. Germline values: CDR1 MDHEN, CDR2 SYDVKM. The CDR3 protein is CASKPVWESKTQYF. DNA for the CDR3: TGTGCCAGCAAGCCGGTTTGGGAGTCTAAGACCCAGTACTTC.

This rearrangement joins TRBV5-1 to TRBJ2-3; the match to TRBD2 covers 10 bases. This CDR3 has 15 residues. Germline loops: CDR1 SGHRS, CDR2 YFSETQ. The J segment lost 4 bases and the V segment lost 4 bases, leaving 6 bases of the junction unmatched. The CDR3 region has the DNA TGCGCCAGCAGCGGCCTAGCGGGAGTCCCAGATACGCAGTATTTT. This gives the protein CASSGLAGVPDTQYF.